The 18 T cell receptor beta chains below were found in one sample sequenced in a study of identifying expanded T cells in peripheral blood (dated by TCRdb to the late 2010s). Libraries came from the immunoSEQ multiplex PCR assay. TCRdb provides this immuneACCESS table in a form limited to in-frame rearrangements. Some clones are lacking; in checked studies, under half of them reflect an unresolved V gene, and why the rest are absent is not known. For this sample there are 75,000 to 90,000 clones; 80% to 90% appear just once. The ten largest clones capture roughly 18% of the sample. Material for sequencing was blood. These receptors came from a person aged 18 to 70 in good health.

The chain couples TRBV10-3 to TRBJ2-7, with D possibly being TRBD1 (5 bases). Germline V lookup: CDR1 ENHRY, CDR2 SYGVKD. CDR3 length: 13 residues. V shed 4 bases and J shed 4 bases, with 11 bases lying between them. The CDR3 nucleotides are TGTGCCATCAGTGTACAGGAAGATTACGAGCAGTACTTC. Its translation is CAISVQEDYEQYF.

This clone has just a few counts. The rearrangement uses TRBV21-1 and TRBJ1-2. TRBV21-1 has pseudogene status. This CDR3 is 13 amino acids long. CDR3 sequence: CASTLDGPYGYTF. CDR3 DNA: TGTGCCAGCACCTTGGACGGACCCTATGGCTACACCTTC.

Here the CDR3 reads CASSSKRDSYEQYF. In DNA form, the CDR3 reads TGTGCCAGCAGTTCCAAGCGGGACTCCTACGAGCAGTACTTC. The gene calls are TRBV27 and TRBJ2-7; 7 bases agree with TRBD2. The CDR3 consists of 14 residues. Germline V gene data show CDR1 as MNHEY and CDR2 as SMNVEV (reference sequence). Unmatched junction bases numbered 3, after V lost 4 bases and J lost 0 bases.

J is TRBJ2-1 and V is TRBV6-1; TRBD2 aligns across 7 bases. The ends lost 8 bases at V and 7 bases at J; junction bases unmatched: 11. There are 14 residues in the CDR3. Germline CDR1 reads MNHNS; CDR2 reads SASEGT. Written as DNA, the CDR3 is TGTGCCAGCTCCACGAGCGGGAAAGGGAATGAGCAGTTCTTC. Its translation: CASSTSGKGNEQFF.

The genes are TRBV30 and TRBJ2-2, with 16 nucleotides matching TRBD2. V lost 3 bases to trimming and J lost 8 bases; unmatched junction nucleotides: 27. CDR3 size: 23 residues. Germline values: CDR1 GTSNPN, CDR2 SVGIG (reference sequence). The CDR3 here is CAWSHIPAGTSGRGPTLPGELFF. CDR3 nucleotides: TGTGCCTGGAGCCACATTCCGGCCGGGACTAGCGGGAGGGGACCAACATTACCGGGGGAGCTGTTTTTT.

The gene calls are TRBV7-2 and TRBJ1-2, with 7 positions matching TRBD1. The CDR3 sequence is 17 residues long. CDR1 is SGHTA and CDR2 is FQGNSA in the germline V gene. Trimming at V came to 4 bases and at J to 5 bases, leaving 16 bases not matched to a gene. The CDR3 loop reads CASSSTHRGERGYGYTF. Here the CDR3 DNA reads TGTGCCAGCAGCTCTACCCACAGGGGCGAACGAGGATATGGCTACACCTTC.

This clone appeared a few times. The V gene is TRBV28, the J gene TRBJ1-1; maybe TRBD1 (5 bases). The CDR3 spans 14 residues. Deletions cut 6 bases from V and 6 bases from J, with 17 bases between. Germline V lookup: CDR1 MDHEN, CDR2 SYDVKM. CDR3: CASRVGPARAEAFF. The CDR3 DNA is TGTGCCAGCAGAGTGGGACCGGCGAGGGCTGAAGCTTTCTTT.

The J gene is TRBJ2-2, the V gene TRBV7-6, with D uncertain. The CDR3 has 12 amino acids. Trimming pared 2 bases from V and 7 bases from J, leaving 5 bases between. Germline CDR1 and CDR2: SGHVS and FNYEAQ. The CDR3 nucleotides read TGTGCCAGCAGCTTAAAGGGCGGGGAGCTGTTTTTT. Translating it yields CASSLKGGELFF.

The genes are TRBV5-5 and TRBJ2-1; TRBD2 matches 7 bases. This CDR3 region has 20 residues. Germline-derived CDR1 and CDR2 are SGHKS and YYEKEE (reference sequence). Trimming cost V 0 bases and J 5 bases; bases outside gene matches: 20. DNA for the CDR3: TGTGCCAGCAGCTTGGAACCTCCTTCCTTTGGGAGGGTGATTGACAATGAGCAGTTCTTC. This encodes CASSLEPPSFGRVIDNEQFF.

The rearrangement links TRBV7-9 to TRBJ2-7, with 9 nucleotides matching TRBD1. Trimming at V came to 3 bases and at J to 5 bases, leaving 8 bases not matched to a gene. There are 15 residues in the CDR3. CDR1 and CDR2 from the germline V gene are SEHNR and FQNEAQ (reference sequence). The CDR3 reads CASSLILDRGHEQYF. The DNA of the CDR3 is TGTGCCAGCAGCTTGATTTTGGACAGGGGCCACGAGCAGTACTTC.

The chain employs TRBV6-4 and TRBJ1-2; D not resolved. The V end was cut by 3 bases, the J end by 3 bases, with 8 bases between. The CDR3 is 13 amino acids. The germline CDR1 and CDR2 sequences are MRHNA and SNTAGT. DNA for the CDR3: TGTGCCAGCAGTGAAAACAGTTACTATGGCTACACCTTC. Translation gives CASSENSYYGYTF.

The J gene is TRBJ1-5, the V gene TRBV28, with unresolved D. Germline CDR1 and CDR2: MDHEN and SYDVKM. The CDR3 extends over 16 amino acids. The V end was cut by 5 bases, the J end by 2 bases, with 16 bases between. In DNA, the CDR3 is TGTGCCAGCAGTCTGGGTGGGTCGCAAGGCAATCAGCCCCAGCATTTT. It specifies CASSLGGSQGNQPQHF.

This clone was seen more than once but under ten times. V gene TRBV5-8 combines with J gene TRBJ2-7; D is uncertain. CDR1 is SGHTS, CDR2 YDEGEE, per germline. V lost 5 bases to trimming and J lost 0 bases, with 15 bases between them. The CDR3 has 15 amino acids. The CDR3 here is CASRLFVDSSYEQYF. The CDR3 DNA is TGTGCCAGCAGGTTATTCGTAGATAGCTCCTACGAGCAGTACTTC.

The chain carries TRBV19 and TRBJ2-7; 8 bases match TRBD1. Germline CDR1 LNHDA, CDR2 SQIVND (reference sequence). This CDR3 region has 13 residues. V was clipped by 3 bases and J by 4 bases; unmatched bases: 2. In nucleotides, the CDR3 is TGTGCCAGTAGTATGGACAGGGAGTACGAGCAGTACTTC. Its protein is CASSMDREYEQYF.

The chain joins TRBV6-5 to TRBJ1-5; D is undetermined. Germline CDR1 MNHEY, CDR2 SVGAGI. V gave up 6 bases and J gave up 2 bases, with 11 bases separating them. The CDR3 sequence is 14 residues long. CDR3 bases: TGTGCCAGCAGCAGGACGGAAGGCAATCAGCCCCAGCATTTT. Its protein product is CASSRTEGNQPQHF.

The J gene is TRBJ2-7, the V gene TRBV2; maybe TRBD2 (6 bases). CDR3 length: 14 residues. The V end was cut by 7 bases, the J end by 1 base, with 14 bases between. Germline V lookup: CDR1 SNHLY, CDR2 FYNNEI. Written as DNA, the CDR3 is TGTGCCAGCAATCCAGCGGGTTTTTCCTACGAGCAGTACTTC. Encoded protein: CASNPAGFSYEQYF.

V usage is TRBV4-3 and J usage is TRBJ2-1; no definite D call. Looked up from germline, CDR1 is LGHNA and CDR2 is YSLEER. This CDR3 contains 16 residues. V was clipped by 0 bases and J by 3 bases, with 12 bases between them. CDR3 DNA sequence: TGCGCCAGCAGCCAAGATCCTCCCAGTATCTACAATGAGCAGTTCTTC. Translated: CASSQDPPSIYNEQFF.

This clone was recorded a few times. V is TRBV18 and J is TRBJ2-6, with D tentatively TRBD1 (6 bases). CDR3 length: 14 residues. Trimming removed 8 bases at V and 1 base at J, with 9 bases between. The germline V gene encodes CDR1 KGHSH and CDR2 LQKENI. The CDR3 loop is CASTQGSGANVLTF. The DNA of the CDR3 is TGTGCCAGCACCCAGGGGTCTGGGGCCAACGTCCTGACTTTC.